The 10 T cell receptor beta chains given below trace back to one sample, sequenced in a study of shared clonotypes between healthy human individuals. Naivety among CD8 cells was defined by CD45RO negativity and positive CCR7 selection, thereby excluding terminally differentiated effector memory CD45RA+ cells. Sequencing used immunoSEQ multiplex PCR; TCRdb keeps in-frame clones, though not all of them. Here the sample spans about 580,000 clones, 98% being singletons. What was sequenced was naive CD8+ T cells sorted from blood. These receptor sequences come from a man younger than 45 in good health.

The chain combines TRBV5-1 with TRBJ2-7; D unresolved. The CDR3 runs 13 residues. Germline lookup yields CDR1 SGHRS and CDR2 YFSETQ. V gave up 0 bases and J gave up 3 bases, with 7 bases separating them. CDR3 residues: CASSLEVDYEQYF. CDR3 in DNA: TGCGCCAGCAGCTTGGAAGTTGACTACGAGCAGTACTTC.

This chain links TRBV4-1 with TRBJ2-5; 8 nucleotides line up with TRBD1. The length of the CDR3 is 15 residues. V lost 0 bases to trimming and J lost 5 bases; unmatched junction nucleotides: 5. CDR1 is MGHRA and CDR2 is YSYEKL in the germline V gene. CDR3 coding DNA: TGCGCCAGCAGCCAAGATCAGGGGGCCTTGGAGACCCAGTACTTC. Protein: CASSQDQGALETQYF.

The chain links TRBV5-1 to TRBJ2-7; TRBD1 agrees at 9 bases. The CDR3 has 19 residues. Losses at the gene ends were 2 bases for V and 3 bases for J; bases not matched to a gene: 18. Per germline, CDR1 SGHRS and CDR2 YFSETQ. DNA of the CDR3: TGCGCCAGCAGCTTCTGGACAGGGGCAACCCCCCAGGGCCTCTACGAGCAGTACTTC. It codes for CASSFWTGATPQGLYEQYF.

This chain connects TRBV29-1 to TRBJ1-1, with 8 nucleotides matching TRBD1. J gave up 6 bases and V 7 bases, and 7 bases lay outside the gene matches. The germline gives CDR1 SQVTM, CDR2 ANQGSEA. This CDR3 has 12 residues. CDR3 residues: CSDGQGWSEAFF. The CDR3 DNA follows: TGCAGCGACGGACAGGGTTGGTCTGAAGCTTTCTTT.

The genes are TRBV27 and TRBJ2-3; D is possibly TRBD1 (5 bases). The germline CDR1 and CDR2 sequences are MNHEY and SMNVEV (reference sequence). Trimming pared 2 bases from V and 0 bases from J, leaving 9 bases between. The CDR3 spans 15 residues. The CDR3 here is CASSLIPGSTDTQYF. Written as DNA, the CDR3 is TGTGCCAGCAGTTTAATTCCAGGGAGCACAGATACGCAGTATTTT.

The chain joins TRBV7-9 to TRBJ1-2, with 7 bases fitting TRBD1. The CDR3 contains 16 residues. Germline V gene lookup returns CDR1 SEHNR and CDR2 FQNEAQ (reference sequence). V lost 7 bases and J lost 4; bases outside the gene matches: 15. The CDR3 coding sequence is TGTGCCAGCACCCCTATGACAGGGACACTGGTCTATGGCTACACCTTC. It is translated as CASTPMTGTLVYGYTF.

The chain couples TRBV19 to TRBJ2-5, with D perhaps TRBD1 (6 bases). V was cut by 0 bases and J by 4 bases, with 12 bases left in between. This CDR3 comprises 15 residues. Looked up from germline, CDR1 is LNHDA and CDR2 is SQIVND (reference sequence). CDR3 residues: CASSIDLGAGETQYF. The CDR3, as DNA: TGTGCCAGTAGTATAGATCTGGGGGCGGGAGAGACCCAGTACTTC. Full variable domain (missing parts from reference TRBV19 and TRBJ2-5): DGGITQSPKYLFRKEGQNVTLSCEQNLNHDAMYWYRQDPGQGLRLIYYSQIVNDFQKGDIAEGYSVSREKKESFPLTVTSAQKNPTAFYLCASSIDLGAGETQYFGPGTRLLVL.

V gene TRBV6-1 combines with J gene TRBJ1-5; a possible D gene is TRBD1 (5 bases). The CDR3 length is 13 residues. CDR1 MNHNS and CDR2 SASEGT come from the germline V gene. V gave up 5 bases and J gave up 6 bases, with 11 bases separating them. The DNA of the CDR3 is TGTGCCAGCAGTCCTACAGGATCTCAGCCCCAGCATTTT. Translating gives CASSPTGSQPQHF.

The rearrangement uses TRBV7-2 and TRBJ2-7; possibly TRBD1 for D (6 bases). Trimming removed 2 bases from V and 2 bases from J, with 19 bases in between. This CDR3 is built from 17 residues. Germline values: CDR1 SGHTA, CDR2 FQGNSA. CDR3 in DNA: TGTGCCAGCAGCTTAATAAAAACCGGGACACGCACCTACGAGCAGTACTTC. Residues: CASSLIKTGTRTYEQYF.

This clone appeared a single time. The chain uses TRBV19 and TRBJ2-1, with 7 bases matching TRBD2. V dropped 4 bases and J dropped 8; count of bases not matched to a gene: 5. This CDR3 is built from 13 residues. The V gene's germline CDR1 is LNHDA and CDR2 SQIVND (reference sequence). The chain's CDR3 is CASSNQGGDEQFF. DNA of the CDR3: TGTGCCAGTAGTAATCAGGGAGGGGATGAGCAGTTCTTC.